Each of the 29 T cell receptor beta chains below was sequenced from the same sample in a study of cytomegalovirus exposure and HLA in healthy donors. Primers: 60 Vbeta forward and 13 Jbeta reverse. Generated by immunoSEQ multiplex PCR, the TCRdb table keeps only in-frame clones and is missing some. The profile shows about 200,000 clones, about 80% of them singletons. The source material was PBMCs. These receptors originate from a man aged 40-50 years in good health and CMV-seronegative.

The chain recombines TRBV5-1 with TRBJ2-1; 12 positions match TRBD2. The ends lost 7 bases at V and 7 bases at J; junction bases unmatched: 6. This CDR3 region has 14 residues. The germline CDR1 and CDR2 sequences are SGHRS and YFSETQ. This CDR3 reads CASRLAGVKNEQFF. The CDR3 nucleotides are TGCGCCAGCCGACTAGCGGGAGTAAAAAATGAGCAGTTCTTC.

The sample holds a few counts of this clone. The rearrangement links TRBV4-2 to TRBJ2-1; the match to TRBD2 covers 11 bases. Germline V gene sequence: CDR1 LGHNA, CDR2 YNFKEQ. The J segment lost 7 bases and the V segment lost 4 bases, leaving 6 bases of the junction unmatched. The CDR3 runs 15 residues. CDR3 in DNA: TGTGCCAGCAGCCCCTCCGGGACTAGCGGAAATGAGCAGTTCTTC. Residues: CASSPSGTSGNEQFF.

The V call is TRBV6-1, the J call TRBJ2-7; D possibly corresponds to TRBD2 (6 bases). CDR3 length: 13 amino acids. Germline-derived CDR1 and CDR2 are MNHNS and SASEGT. V lost 3 bases and J lost 4, with 10 bases in between. The CDR3 DNA follows: TGTGCCAGCAGTGAGGGGACTTCATACGAGCAGTACTTC. This translates into CASSEGTSYEQYF.

Only a few counts were recorded for this clone. The genes are TRBV27 and TRBJ2-5, with a possible D match to TRBD2 (5 bases). The CDR3 is made up of 14 amino acids. V lost 3 bases to trimming and J lost 4 bases, with 12 bases between them. Per germline, CDR1 MNHEY and CDR2 SMNVEV (reference sequence). DNA for the CDR3: TGTGCCAGCAGTTTTGTGGGAGACGCAGAGACCCAGTACTTC. Its translation: CASSFVGDAETQYF.

This sequence joins TRBV4-1 and TRBJ1-5; TRBD1 matches 7 bases. This CDR3 region has 15 residues. The ends lost 3 bases at V and 11 bases at J; junction bases unmatched: 13. Germline lookup yields CDR1 MGHRA and CDR2 YSYEKL. As DNA, the CDR3 is TGCGCCAGCAGCCAGGACCCGGGACAGCTGTCGGCCCAGCATTTT. Translation: CASSQDPGQLSAQHF.

The rearrangement joins TRBV5-4 to TRBJ2-3; 10 nucleotides match TRBD1. With 1 base clipped from V and 5 bases from J, the junction kept 13 bases outside the gene matches. Per germline, CDR1 SGHNT and CDR2 YYREEE (reference sequence). The CDR3 runs to 18 residues. The CDR3 reads CASSLTTQTGGTGDTQYF. As DNA, the CDR3 is TGTGCCAGCAGCTTGACGACTCAGACAGGGGGCACGGGAGATACGCAGTATTTT.

The V and J genes are TRBV6-1 and TRBJ2-3; 7 bases map to TRBD2. The CDR3 consists of 14 residues. J was trimmed by 5 bases and V by 4 bases; bases with no gene match: 6. Per the germline V gene, CDR1 is MNHNS and CDR2 is SASEGT. The CDR3 nucleotides read TGTGCCAGCAGTGGGCTCCGCGGGGGAGATACGCAGTATTTT. It yields the protein CASSGLRGGDTQYF.

This clone has just a few counts. CDR3 region: CASSEAETYNEQFF. The CDR3 DNA follows: TGTGCCAGCAGTGAAGCGGAAACCTACAATGAGCAGTTCTTC. This chain uses TRBV25-1 with TRBJ2-1; D unclear. CDR1 is MGHDK, CDR2 SYGVNS, per germline. V was cut by 2 bases and J by 2 bases, with 7 bases left in between. The CDR3 has 14 residues.

This chain joins TRBV5-1 and TRBJ2-1, with D possibly matching TRBD2 (6 bases). The V and J ends lost 5 bases and 9 bases respectively, with 21 bases between them. Looked up from germline, CDR1 is SGHRS and CDR2 is YFSETQ. This CDR3 has 15 residues. The DNA of the CDR3 is TGCGCCAGCAGACCGGGGGACGGATCCTTTGCTGAGCAGTTCTTC. Protein product: CASRPGDGSFAEQFF. Full variable domain (missing parts from reference TRBV5-1 and TRBJ2-1): KAGVTQTPRYLIKTRGQQVTLSCSPISGHRSVSWYQQTPGQGLQFLFEYFSETQRNKGNFPGRFSGRQFSNSRSEMNVSTLELGDSALYLCASRPGDGSFAEQFFGPGTRLTVL.

This clone occurred a few times. The V and J genes are TRBV28 and TRBJ1-2; D is uncertain. The CDR3 extends over 12 amino acids. Trimming stripped 3 bases from V and 7 bases from J, with 9 bases between. CDR1 MDHEN and CDR2 SYDVKM come from the germline V gene. CDR3: CASSFLTIGYTF. DNA of the CDR3: TGTGCCAGCAGTTTCCTAACTATTGGCTACACCTTC.

This clone turned up a few times. The V gene is TRBV7-9, the J gene TRBJ1-1; no clear D gene. CDR3 length: 14 amino acids. Per the germline V gene, CDR1 is SEHNR and CDR2 is FQNEAQ (reference sequence). Trimming cost V 3 bases and J 0 bases, with 8 bases left between them. The DNA for the CDR3 is TGTGCCAGCAGCTTCCACAACATGAACACTGAAGCTTTCTTT. Encoded protein: CASSFHNMNTEAFF. Full variable domain (remainder filled in from reference TRBV7-9 and TRBJ1-1): DTGVSQNPRHKITKRGQNVTFRCDPISEHNRLYWYRQTLGQGPEFLTYFQNEAQLEKSRLLSDRFSAERPKGSFSTLEIQRTEQGDSAMYLCASSFHNMNTEAFFGQGTRLTVV.

The CDR3 loop is CASTYSGTSGAMYQETQYF. CDR3 coding DNA: TGCGCCAGCACATATTCCGGGACTAGCGGGGCAATGTACCAAGAGACCCAGTACTTC. The V call is TRBV5-1, the J call TRBJ2-5; TRBD2 matches 13 bases. The CDR3 is made up of 19 amino acids. In germline, CDR1 is SGHRS, CDR2 YFSETQ. Unmatched junction bases numbered 14, after V lost 6 bases and J lost 0 bases.

The genes are TRBV5-1 and TRBJ1-4; D is possibly TRBD1 (5 bases). The length of the CDR3 is 16 residues. Trimming shortened V by 2 bases and J by 4 bases, and 15 bases separated the two germline ends. In germline, CDR1 is SGHRS, CDR2 YFSETQ. Here the CDR3 DNA reads TGCGCCAGCAGCTTACACCGGGGGGGGAATAATGAAAAACTGTTTTTT. Amino acids: CASSLHRGGNNEKLFF.

The chain couples TRBV10-3 to TRBJ2-1; the match to TRBD2 covers 8 bases. CDR1 and CDR2 from the germline V gene are ENHRY and SYGVKD. CDR3 length: 14 amino acids. The V gene end was trimmed by 8 bases and the J gene end by 0 bases; junction bases not matched to a gene: 3. CDR3: CAIGGGSSYNEQFF. CDR3 nucleotide sequence: TGTGCCATCGGCGGGGGGAGCTCCTACAATGAGCAGTTCTTC.

This chain connects TRBV7-6 to TRBJ2-7; D uncertain. The CDR3 is 12 amino acids. V was trimmed by 5 bases and J by 3 bases, leaving 8 bases between them. Per the germline V gene, CDR1 is SGHVS and CDR2 is FNYEAQ. CDR3: CASSPTGYEQYF. As DNA, the CDR3 is TGTGCCAGCAGCCCCACCGGCTACGAGCAGTACTTC.

This rearrangement joins TRBV5-6 to TRBJ2-5; possible D gene TRBD1, 5 bases. The end of the DNA aligns better with TRBJ2-7, so the J call may be wrong. The CDR3 is made up of 16 amino acids. Germline CDR1 is SGHDT and CDR2 is YYEEEE. CDR3 sequence reads: CASSLDGTRATYEQYF. CDR3 bases: TGTGCCAGCAGCTTGGATGGAACCAGGGCCACCTACGAGCAGTACTTC.

The chain carries TRBV6-6 and TRBJ2-7, with D uncertain. Germline V CDR1 and CDR2: MNHNY, SVGAGI (reference sequence). Trimming took off 4 bases at V and 0 bases at J, with 16 bases between the two ends. The CDR3 is 16 amino acids. CDR3 region: CASSSPDIVLSYEQYF. The CDR3, as DNA: TGTGCCAGCAGTTCCCCTGACATCGTTCTCTCCTACGAGCAGTACTTC.

V usage is TRBV5-1 and J usage is TRBJ1-5; the D is unclear. Per germline, CDR1 SGHRS and CDR2 YFSETQ. Trimming took off 4 bases at V and 7 bases at J, with 12 bases between the two ends. CDR3 size: 13 residues. CDR3: CASSLGEAQPQHF. CDR3 coding DNA: TGCGCCAGCAGCCTAGGCGAGGCCCAGCCCCAGCATTTT.

J is TRBJ1-2 and V is TRBV5-8; D call uncertain. V lost 5 bases and J lost 0, with 17 bases in between. Germline-derived CDR1 and CDR2 are SGHTS and YDEGEE. The CDR3 length is 16 residues. For the CDR3, the DNA is TGTGCCAGCAGTTTCCTGGAGTACATACCTAACTATGGCTACACCTTC. Its protein is CASSFLEYIPNYGYTF.

This clone has a handful of counts. The rearrangement uses TRBV19 and TRBJ2-7; 7 positions agree with TRBD1. This CDR3 is built from 14 residues. The J segment lost 6 bases and the V segment lost 6 bases, leaving 11 bases of the junction unmatched. Germline values: CDR1 LNHDA, CDR2 SQIVND (reference sequence). CDR3 sequence (DNA): TGTGCCAGTAGACGACAGGGAAGCCTAAGCGAGCAGTACTTC. This sequence encodes CASRRQGSLSEQYF.

The chain employs TRBV5-5 and TRBJ1-5, with a weak D call TRBD1 (5 bases). Trimming stripped 3 bases from V and 0 bases from J, with 7 bases between. Germline lookup yields CDR1 SGHKS and CDR2 YYEKEE (reference sequence). This CDR3 region has 14 residues. CDR3 DNA: TGTGCCAGCAGCTATCAGGGTAGCAATCAGCCCCAGCATTTT. It encodes CASSYQGSNQPQHF.

The chain carries TRBV6-5 and TRBJ2-7; 7 bases map to TRBD1. The germline CDR1 and CDR2 sequences are MNHEY and SVGAGI. J gave up 5 bases and V 10 bases, and 8 bases lay outside the gene matches. The CDR3 has 12 amino acids. The CDR3 protein is CATVTGQNEQYF. The CDR3 coding sequence is TGTGCCACCGTGACAGGGCAAAACGAGCAGTACTTC.

This sequence joins TRBV28 and TRBJ2-2, with D perhaps matching TRBD1 (6 bases). The germline V gene has CDR1 MDHEN and CDR2 SYDVKM. Trimming left V 7 bases short and J 6 bases short, with 12 bases between. The CDR3 covers 13 residues. In DNA form, the CDR3 reads TGTGCCAGCACCAGCACAGGGCCCGGGGAGCTGTTTTTT. Its protein product is CASTSTGPGELFF.

This chain links TRBV6-5 with TRBJ2-3, with D possibly TRBD2 on 7 matching bases. The CDR3 sequence is 14 residues long. Trimming cost V 4 bases and J 3 bases, with 11 bases left between them. Germline lookup yields CDR1 MNHEY and CDR2 SVGAGI. CDR3: CASSFRGATDTQYF. CDR3 DNA sequence: TGTGCCAGCAGTTTTCGGGGGGCAACAGATACGCAGTATTTT.

The chain recombines TRBV15 with TRBJ2-1; 8 bases line up with TRBD2. Germline loops: CDR1 LNHNV, CDR2 YYDKDF (reference sequence). The CDR3 totals 15 residues. Germline trimming cut 5 bases from V and 1 base from J; bases unmatched to any gene: 4. The CDR3 nucleotides read TGTGCCACCAGCCTGCCGGGAGGGTCCTACAATGAGCAGTTCTTC. As protein: CATSLPGGSYNEQFF.

The chain carries TRBV11-3 and TRBJ2-2; TRBD1 is a possible D gene (6 bases). The germline gives CDR1 SGHNT, CDR2 YENEEA. The CDR3 covers 16 residues. Trimming took 4 bases from V and 5 from J, leaving 17 bases between them. Written as DNA, the CDR3 is TGTGCCAGCAGCTCCCGACCGGGACATGGAACCGGGGAGCTGTTTTTT. Translating it yields CASSSRPGHGTGELFF.

The CDR3: CASSESRGKRTDTQYF. For the CDR3, the DNA is TGCGCCAGCAGTGAGTCGAGAGGGAAACGCACAGATACGCAGTATTTT. The rearrangement uses TRBV10-1 and TRBJ2-3, with a possible D match to TRBD2 (5 bases). Trimming shortened V by 0 bases and J by 1 base, and 11 bases separated the two germline ends. The CDR3 sequence is 16 residues long. Germline V gives CDR1 WNHNN, CDR2 SYGVQD (reference sequence).

The rearrangement links TRBV6-7 to TRBJ1-2, with 8 bases identical to TRBD1. TRBV6-7 is marked as an open reading frame, function uncertain. The CDR3 is 13 amino acids. V gave up 9 bases and J gave up 8 bases; unmatched junction bases: 11. The CDR3 DNA sequence: TGTGCCAGTATACGCCAGGGGGCGTGGGGCTACACCTTC. The encoded protein is CASIRQGAWGYTF.

This clone appeared once. The chain employs TRBV2 and TRBJ2-1, with TRBD2 identical over 7 bases. Unmatched junction bases numbered 12, after V lost 2 bases and J lost 8 bases. This CDR3 is 16 amino acids long. Germline V gene sequence: CDR1 SNHLY, CDR2 FYNNEI. CDR3 in DNA: TGTGCCAGCAGTGAATTTCTAGCGGCTCAGGAGGATGAGCAGTTCTTC. Translation gives CASSEFLAAQEDEQFF.